This TCR beta chain emerged from a study of neurological immune-mediated disorders. With 2 bases clipped from V and 5 bases from J, the junction kept 6 bases outside the gene matches. This CDR3 comprises 15 residues. In germline, CDR1 is SGHRS, CDR2 YFSETQ. Where libraries were unsorted, they were derived from 2 million PBMCs stored at -80 degrees C. The making of cDNA relied on 5'RACE with 10-nucleotide random UMIs. From 15-18 subjects, each sequencing run yielded over 190 million TCR-beta sequences. Using its own MiXCR run on the 5' RACE reads, TCRdb lists one record per CDR3 protein. This table holds around 13,000 distinct CDR3 sequences, 10% found once.

This chain links TRBV5-1 with TRBJ2-3, with TRBD2 identical over 9 bases. The receptor was derived from a woman between 40 and 55 years old in good health. The sample consisted of PBMCs. The CDR3 nucleotides read TGCGCCAGCAGCTTAGGCGGGAGGGCCGGAGATACGCAGTATTTT. Translated: CASSLGGRAGDTQYF.